Many counts were recorded for the clone carrying this TCR beta chain. Its target is not known. The data derive from a study of identical twins. General study findings and limits: Out-of-frame alpha sequences that twins shared showed excess low generation probability.

The CDR3 length is 11 residues. The V gene lost 8 bases and the J gene lost 8 bases, with 10 bases spanning the gap. CDR1 and CDR2 from the germline V gene are SGHAT and FQNNGV. TCRdb re-analysed the 5' RACE reads in MiXCR, keeping a single row per CDR3 protein. The repertoire holds approximately 210,000 distinct CDR3 sequences, approximately 5.9% seen once, with roughly 15% in the top ten. The sample also formed part of further work on T cells expressing NK-cell markers. From that second work: In five or six donors, dominant CD3+CD56+NKG2C+ clonotypes ranked among the top 10 CD8+ clonotypes.

The chain uses TRBV11-2 and TRBJ2-1; D perhaps matches TRBD2 (5 bases). The sequenced sample consisted of CD8+ T cells sorted from blood. This TCR was recovered from a woman between 18 and 30 years old in good health. CDR3 DNA sequence: TGTGCCAGCGGTATTAGCGATGAGCAGTTCTTC. Amino acids: CASGISDEQFF.